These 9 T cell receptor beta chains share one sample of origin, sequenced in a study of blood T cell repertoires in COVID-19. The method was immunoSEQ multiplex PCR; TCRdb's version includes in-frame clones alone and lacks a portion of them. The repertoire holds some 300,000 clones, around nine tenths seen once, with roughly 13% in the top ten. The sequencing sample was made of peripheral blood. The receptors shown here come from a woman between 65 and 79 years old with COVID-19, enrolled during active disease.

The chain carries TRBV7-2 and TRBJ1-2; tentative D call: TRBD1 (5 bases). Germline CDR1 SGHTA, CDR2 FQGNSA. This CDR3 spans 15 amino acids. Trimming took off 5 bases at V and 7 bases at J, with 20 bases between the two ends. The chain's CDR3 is CASSRPGGESSGYTF. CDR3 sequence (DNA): TGTGCCAGCAGCCGCCCCGGGGGGGAATCTTCTGGCTACACCTTC.

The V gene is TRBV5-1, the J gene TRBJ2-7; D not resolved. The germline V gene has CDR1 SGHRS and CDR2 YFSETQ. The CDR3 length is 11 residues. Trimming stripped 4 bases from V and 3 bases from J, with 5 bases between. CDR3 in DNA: TGCGCCAGCAGCCTTTTCTACGAGCAGTACTTC. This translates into CASSLFYEQYF.

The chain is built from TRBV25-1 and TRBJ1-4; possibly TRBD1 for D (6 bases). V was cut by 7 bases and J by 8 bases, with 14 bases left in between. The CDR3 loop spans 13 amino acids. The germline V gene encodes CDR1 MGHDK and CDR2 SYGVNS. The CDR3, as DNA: TGTGCCAGCATTAACGACAGGAAGGAAAAACTGTTTTTT. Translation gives CASINDRKEKLFF.

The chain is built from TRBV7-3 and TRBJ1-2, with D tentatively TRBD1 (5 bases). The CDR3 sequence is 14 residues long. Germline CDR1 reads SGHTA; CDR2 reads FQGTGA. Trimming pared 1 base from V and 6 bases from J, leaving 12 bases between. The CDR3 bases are TGTGCCAGCAGCTTAAACCCGGGGGATGATGGCTACACCTTC. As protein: CASSLNPGDDGYTF.

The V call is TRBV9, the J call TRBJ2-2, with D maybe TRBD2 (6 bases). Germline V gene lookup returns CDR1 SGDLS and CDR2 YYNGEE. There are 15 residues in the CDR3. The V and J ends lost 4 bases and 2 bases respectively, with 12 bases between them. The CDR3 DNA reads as TGTGCCAGCAGCTGGGGGGATACTAACACCGGGGAGCTGTTTTTT. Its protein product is CASSWGDTNTGELFF. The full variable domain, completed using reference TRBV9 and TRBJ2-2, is DSGVTQTPKHLITATGQRVTLRCSPRSGDLSVYWYQQSLDQGLQFLIQYYNGEERAKGNILERFSAQQFPDLHSELNLSSLELGDSALYFCASSWGDTNTGELFFGEGSRLTVL.

CDR3 in DNA: TGCGCCAGCAGCCAAGATCCCCCGGAGGGGGCGCTGACACCCCTCCACTTT. As protein: CASSQDPPEGALTPLHF. The chain combines TRBV4-3 with TRBJ1-6; 7 positions agree with TRBD1. The CDR3 is 17 residues long. Per the germline V gene, CDR1 is LGHNA and CDR2 is YSLEER. The V and J ends lost 0 bases and 11 bases, in that order; junction bases with no gene match: 13.

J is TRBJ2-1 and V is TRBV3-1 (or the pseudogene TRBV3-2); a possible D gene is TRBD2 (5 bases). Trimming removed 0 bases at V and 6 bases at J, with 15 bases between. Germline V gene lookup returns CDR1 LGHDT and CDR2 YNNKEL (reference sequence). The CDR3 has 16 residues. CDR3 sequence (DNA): TGTGCCAGCAGCCAAGATGGGTCTAGCTTCCCCAATGAGCAGTTCTTC. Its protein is CASSQDGSSFPNEQFF.

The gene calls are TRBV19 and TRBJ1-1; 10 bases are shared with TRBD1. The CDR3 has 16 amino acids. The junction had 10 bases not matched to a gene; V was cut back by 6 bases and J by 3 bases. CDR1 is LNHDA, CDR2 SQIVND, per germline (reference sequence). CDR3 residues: CASRPPGQGIYTEAFF. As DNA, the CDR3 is TGTGCCAGTAGGCCTCCGGGACAGGGGATATACACTGAAGCTTTCTTT.

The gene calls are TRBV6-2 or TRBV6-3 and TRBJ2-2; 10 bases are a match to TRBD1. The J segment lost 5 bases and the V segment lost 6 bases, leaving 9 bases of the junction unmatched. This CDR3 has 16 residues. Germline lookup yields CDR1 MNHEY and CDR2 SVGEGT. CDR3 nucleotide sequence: TGTGCCAGCAGCCCGGGACAGGGGCGAGGAACCGGGGAGCTGTTTTTT. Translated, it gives CASSPGQGRGTGELFF.